The next 9 T cell receptor beta chains were all read from a single sample in a study of cytomegalovirus exposure and HLA in healthy donors. PCR employed 60 Vbeta and 13 Jbeta primers. Profiling relied on immunoSEQ multiplex PCR, and the TCRdb table lists in-frame clones only, not all of them. Seen in this sample are roughly 120,000 clones; the ten most common clones hold roughly 2.7%. The sequencing input was PBMCs. The source of these receptors is a young man in good health and CMV-seronegative.

The rearrangement links TRBV6-5 to TRBJ2-5; possibly TRBD1 for D (6 bases). V shed 1 base and J shed 5 bases, with 11 bases lying between them. In germline, CDR1 is MNHEY, CDR2 SVGAGI. This CDR3 spans 14 amino acids. CDR3: CASSYLTGGETQYF. Written as DNA, the CDR3 is TGTGCCAGCAGTTACTTAACTGGGGGCGAGACCCAGTACTTC.

This rearrangement joins TRBV2 to TRBJ1-1; possibly TRBD1 for D (6 bases). The V gene lost 6 bases and the J gene lost 1 base, with 9 bases spanning the gap. The CDR3 is made up of 13 amino acids. Germline loops: CDR1 SNHLY, CDR2 FYNNEI. The DNA of the CDR3 is TGTGCCAGCAGCTCGACAGGGAACACTGAAGCTTTCTTT. Residues: CASSSTGNTEAFF.

This chain uses TRBV7-9 with TRBJ1-1, with 9 bases identical to TRBD1. Per the germline V gene, CDR1 is SEHNR and CDR2 is FQNEAQ (reference sequence). V trimming: 1 base; J trimming: 8 bases; junction bases outside the gene matches: 2. The CDR3 runs to 13 residues. CDR3 in DNA: TGTGCCAGCAGCTTAGTACAGGGGGCAGAAGCTTTCTTT. This translates into CASSLVQGAEAFF.

This chain uses TRBV19 with TRBJ2-1; maybe TRBD2 (6 bases). With 0 bases removed from V and 4 bases from J, the gap between germline ends came to 13 bases. The CDR3 totals 16 residues. The germline gives CDR1 LNHDA, CDR2 SQIVND (reference sequence). CDR3 nucleotides: TGTGCCAGTAGTATAGATCTGGGACTCCAGTACAATGAGCAGTTCTTC. Translating gives CASSIDLGLQYNEQFF.

The chain combines TRBV4-1 with TRBJ2-2; D possibly corresponds to TRBD2 (6 bases). V was shortened by 2 bases and J by 8 bases, with 12 bases between the two germline ends. Germline-derived CDR1 and CDR2 are MGHRA and YSYEKL. The CDR3 length is 14 residues. CDR3 in DNA: TGCGCCAGCAGCCAACCCGGGACTTTAGGGGAGCTGTTTTTT. This translates into CASSQPGTLGELFF.

The chain joins TRBV11-3 to TRBJ2-5, with D tentatively TRBD1 (5 bases). CDR3 length equals 14 residues. Germline V gene lookup returns CDR1 SGHNT and CDR2 YENEEA. Trimming left V 3 bases short and J 5 bases short, with 13 bases between. The CDR3 sequence: CASSLYGAGETQYF. CDR3 DNA: TGTGCCAGCAGCTTGTATGGGGCCGGGGAGACCCAGTACTTC.

V gene TRBV7-9 combines with J gene TRBJ1-1; no firm D call. V lost 5 bases and J lost 3, with 7 bases in between. The CDR3 runs 12 residues. Germline V CDR1 and CDR2: SEHNR, FQNEAQ (reference sequence). CDR3 nucleotide sequence: TGTGCCAGCAGCCCTAGGTACACTGAAGCTTTCTTT. Encoded protein: CASSPRYTEAFF.

The V call is TRBV2, the J call TRBJ2-7; TRBD1 matches 9 bases. This CDR3 region has 14 residues. In germline, CDR1 is SNHLY, CDR2 FYNNEI. J was trimmed by 1 base and V by 7 bases; bases with no gene match: 5. As DNA, the CDR3 is TGTGCCAGCACCGGACAGGGGACATCCTACGAGCAGTACTTC. This encodes CASTGQGTSYEQYF. The variable domain in full, with the rest retrieved from reference TRBV2 and TRBJ2-7, is EPEVTQTPSHQVTQMGQEVILRCVPISNHLYFYWYRQILGQKVEFLVSFYNNEISEKSEIFDDQFSVERPDGSNFTLKIRSTKLEDSAMYFCASTGQGTSYEQYFGPGTRLTVT.

The genes are TRBV7-9 and TRBJ2-3; 7 nucleotides align to TRBD1. The junction had 16 bases not matched to a gene; V was cut back by 6 bases and J by 4 bases. In germline, CDR1 is SEHNR, CDR2 FQNEAQ (reference sequence). This CDR3 spans 17 amino acids. CDR3 coding DNA: TGTGCCAGCAGTCCAACCCCCGGGACAGTGAAACCAGATACGCAGTATTTT. Translation gives CASSPTPGTVKPDTQYF.